The T cell receptor beta chain described here comes from a study of neurological immune-mediated disorders. At the level of the study: Secondary progressive cases numbered 3 among the approximately 34 multiple sclerosis patients, while the other 31 were relapsing-remitting. Study-level findings and limits: The multiple sclerosis repertoire cluster lacked an association with any feature, whether clinical or MRI.

The unsorted libraries originated from 2 million PBMCs kept at -80 C. Germline trimming cut 8 bases from V and 1 base from J; bases unmatched to any gene: 3. The CDR3 runs 14 residues. The germline gives CDR1 WSHSY, CDR2 SAAADI. This clonotype came up many times. Its target is not known. A single record per CDR3 protein comes from TCRdb applying MiXCR to the 5' RACE reads. The sample carries 71,000 or so distinct CDR3 sequences, less than 5.5% recorded once. The clonotype originates from a woman under 40 with multiple sclerosis. The specimen sequenced was PBMCs. The chain uses TRBV10-2 and TRBJ2-3; 10 nucleotides align to TRBD2. The chain's CDR3 is CASAAGGRTDTQYF. CDR3 nucleotide sequence: TGCGCCAGCGCAGCGGGGGGGCGCACAGATACGCAGTATTTT.